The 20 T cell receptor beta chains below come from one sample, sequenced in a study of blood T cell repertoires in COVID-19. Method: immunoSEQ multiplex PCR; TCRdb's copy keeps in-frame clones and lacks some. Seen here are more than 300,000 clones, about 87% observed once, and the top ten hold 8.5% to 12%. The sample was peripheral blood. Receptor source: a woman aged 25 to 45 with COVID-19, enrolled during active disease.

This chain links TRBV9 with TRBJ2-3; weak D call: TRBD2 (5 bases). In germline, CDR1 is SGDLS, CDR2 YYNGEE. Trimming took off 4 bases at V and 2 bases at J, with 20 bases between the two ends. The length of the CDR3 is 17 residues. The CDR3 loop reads CASSPWTVNPTTDTQYF. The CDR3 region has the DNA TGTGCCAGCAGCCCCTGGACTGTCAACCCAACCACAGATACGCAGTATTTT.

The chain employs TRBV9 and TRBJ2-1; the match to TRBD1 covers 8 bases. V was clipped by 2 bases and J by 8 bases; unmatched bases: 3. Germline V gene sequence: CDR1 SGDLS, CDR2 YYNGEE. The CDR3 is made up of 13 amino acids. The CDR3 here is CASSVSGGDEQFF. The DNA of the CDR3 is TGTGCCAGCAGCGTTTCAGGGGGCGATGAGCAGTTCTTC.

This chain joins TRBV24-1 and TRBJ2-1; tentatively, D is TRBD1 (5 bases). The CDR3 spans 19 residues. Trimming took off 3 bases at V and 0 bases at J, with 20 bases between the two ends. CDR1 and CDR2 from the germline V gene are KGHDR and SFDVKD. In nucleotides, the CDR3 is TGTGCCACCAGTGATACAGCAGGGCCGAAACAGAGCTCCTACAATGAGCAGTTCTTC. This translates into CATSDTAGPKQSSYNEQFF.

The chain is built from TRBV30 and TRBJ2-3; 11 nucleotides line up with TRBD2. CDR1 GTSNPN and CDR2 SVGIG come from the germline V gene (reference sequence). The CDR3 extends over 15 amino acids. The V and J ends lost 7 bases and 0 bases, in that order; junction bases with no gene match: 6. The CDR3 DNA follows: TGTGCCTCTTCACGGACTAGCGGGAGCACAGATACGCAGTATTTT. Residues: CASSRTSGSTDTQYF.

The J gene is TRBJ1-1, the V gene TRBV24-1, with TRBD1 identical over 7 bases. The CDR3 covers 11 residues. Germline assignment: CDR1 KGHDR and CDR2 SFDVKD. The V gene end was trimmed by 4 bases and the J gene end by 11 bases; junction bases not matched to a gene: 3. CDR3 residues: CATSEGTEAFF. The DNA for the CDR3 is TGTGCCACCAGTGAGGGGACAGAGGCTTTCTTT.

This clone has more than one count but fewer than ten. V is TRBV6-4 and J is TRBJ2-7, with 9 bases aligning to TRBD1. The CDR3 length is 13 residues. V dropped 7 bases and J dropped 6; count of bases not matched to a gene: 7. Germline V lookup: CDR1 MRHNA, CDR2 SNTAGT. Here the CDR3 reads CASISGTGTEQYF. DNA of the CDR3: TGTGCCAGCATCTCCGGGACAGGGACCGAGCAGTACTTC.

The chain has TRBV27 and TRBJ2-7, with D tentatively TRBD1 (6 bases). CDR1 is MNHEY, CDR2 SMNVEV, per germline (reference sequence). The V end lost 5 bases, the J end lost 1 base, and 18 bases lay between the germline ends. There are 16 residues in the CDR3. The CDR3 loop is CASSRTRGVGSYEQYF. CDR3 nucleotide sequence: TGTGCCAGCAGTAGAACCAGGGGAGTAGGGTCCTACGAGCAGTACTTC.

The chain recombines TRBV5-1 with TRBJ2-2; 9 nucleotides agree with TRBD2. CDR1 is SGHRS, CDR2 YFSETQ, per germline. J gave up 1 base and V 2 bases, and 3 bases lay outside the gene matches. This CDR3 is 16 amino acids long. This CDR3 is CASSFNSGGNTGELFF. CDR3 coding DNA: TGCGCCAGCAGCTTCAATAGCGGGGGGAACACCGGGGAGCTGTTTTTT.

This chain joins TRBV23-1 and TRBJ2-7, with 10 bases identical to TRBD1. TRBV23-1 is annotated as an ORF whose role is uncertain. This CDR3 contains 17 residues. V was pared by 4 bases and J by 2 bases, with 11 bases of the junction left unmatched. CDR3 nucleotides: TGCGCCAGCAGTCTCGGAAAGAGACAGGGGGCTGCCTACGAGCAGTACTTC. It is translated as CASSLGKRQGAAYEQYF.

CDR3 sequence reads: CASSEAGILNTEAFF. The CDR3 DNA reads as TGTGCCAGCAGTGAAGCCGGGATCCTGAACACTGAAGCTTTCTTT. V and J are TRBV6-1 and TRBJ1-1; D is unresolved. Per the germline V gene, CDR1 is MNHNS and CDR2 is SASEGT. V was cut by 0 bases and J by 0 bases, with 8 bases left in between. The CDR3 extends over 15 amino acids.

The CDR3 here is CAWSPRDRGSPLHF. CDR3 nucleotides: TGTGCCTGGAGCCCACGGGACAGGGGATCACCCCTCCACTTT. This rearrangement joins TRBV30 to TRBJ1-6, with 10 bases matching TRBD1. CDR3 length: 14 residues. The germline V gene has CDR1 GTSNPN and CDR2 SVGIG (reference sequence). V lost 3 bases and J lost 10; bases outside the gene matches: 6.

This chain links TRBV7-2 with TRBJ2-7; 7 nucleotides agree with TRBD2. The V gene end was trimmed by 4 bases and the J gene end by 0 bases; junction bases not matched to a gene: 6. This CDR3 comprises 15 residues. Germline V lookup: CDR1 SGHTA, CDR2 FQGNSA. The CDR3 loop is CASSSGLGRSYEQYF. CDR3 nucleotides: TGTGCCAGCAGCTCCGGACTAGGTCGCTCCTACGAGCAGTACTTC.

The CDR3 loop is CASSAGQAWGEAFF. In nucleotides, the CDR3 is TGTGCCAGCAGCGCAGGACAGGCCTGGGGTGAAGCTTTCTTT. The J gene is TRBJ1-1, the V gene TRBV9, with 7 nucleotides matching TRBD1. The length of the CDR3 is 14 residues. Germline V gives CDR1 SGDLS, CDR2 YYNGEE. With V trimmed by 3 bases and J by 7 bases, 9 bases remained unmatched. The complete variable domain, with remaining parts taken from reference TRBV9 and TRBJ1-1, reads DSGVTQTPKHLITATGQRVTLRCSPRSGDLSVYWYQQSLDQGLQFLIQYYNGEERAKGNILERFSAQQFPDLHSELNLSSLELGDSALYFCASSAGQAWGEAFFGQGTRLTVV.

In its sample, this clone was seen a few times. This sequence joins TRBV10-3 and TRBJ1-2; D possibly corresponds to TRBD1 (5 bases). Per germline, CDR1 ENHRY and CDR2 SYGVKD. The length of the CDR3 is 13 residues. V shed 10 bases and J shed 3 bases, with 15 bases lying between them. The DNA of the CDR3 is TGTGCCAGTCAGGGCCCGCAGGACTATGGCTACACCTTC. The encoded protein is CASQGPQDYGYTF.

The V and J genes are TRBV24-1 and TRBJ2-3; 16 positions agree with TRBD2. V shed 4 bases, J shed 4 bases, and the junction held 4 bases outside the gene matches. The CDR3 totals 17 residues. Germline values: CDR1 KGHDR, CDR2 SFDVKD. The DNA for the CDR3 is TGTGCCACCAGTGACCCGGGACTAGCGGGAGGGCCAGATACGCAGTATTTT. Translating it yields CATSDPGLAGGPDTQYF.

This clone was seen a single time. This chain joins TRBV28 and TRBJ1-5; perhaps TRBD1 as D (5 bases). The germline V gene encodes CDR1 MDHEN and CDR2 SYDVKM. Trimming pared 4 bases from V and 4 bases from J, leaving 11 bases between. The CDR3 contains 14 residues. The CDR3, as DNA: TGTGCCAGCAGTTCGACAGTACCTAATCAGCCCCAGCATTTT. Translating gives CASSSTVPNQPQHF.

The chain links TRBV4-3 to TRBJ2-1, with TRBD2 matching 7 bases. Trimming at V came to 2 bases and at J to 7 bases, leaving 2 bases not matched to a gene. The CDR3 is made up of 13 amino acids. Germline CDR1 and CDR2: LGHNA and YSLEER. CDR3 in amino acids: CASSQPGGNEQFF. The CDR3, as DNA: TGCGCCAGCAGCCAACCGGGGGGTAATGAGCAGTTCTTC.

CDR3 sequence reads: CASTTGQRGLYEQYF. Written as DNA, the CDR3 is TGTGCCAGCACCACCGGACAGAGGGGTCTCTACGAGCAGTACTTC. The chain is built from TRBV25-1 and TRBJ2-7; the D gene is possibly TRBD1 (6 bases). CDR3 size: 15 residues. Germline CDR1 reads MGHDK; CDR2 reads SYGVNS. The V and J ends lost 7 bases and 3 bases respectively, with 19 bases between them.

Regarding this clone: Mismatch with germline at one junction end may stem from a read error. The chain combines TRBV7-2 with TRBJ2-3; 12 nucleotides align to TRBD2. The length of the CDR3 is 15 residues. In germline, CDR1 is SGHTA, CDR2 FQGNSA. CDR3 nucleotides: TGTGCCAGCAGCCTAGCGGGAGGGCCAGGAGATACGCAGTATTTT. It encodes CASSLAGGPGDTQYF.

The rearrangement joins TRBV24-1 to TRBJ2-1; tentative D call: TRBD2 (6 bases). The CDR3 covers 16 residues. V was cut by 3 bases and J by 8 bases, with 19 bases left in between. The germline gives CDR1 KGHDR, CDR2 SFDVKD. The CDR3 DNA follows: TGTGCCACCAGTGATCCGACTAGAGGCGGTGGGGATGAGCAGTTCTTC. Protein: CATSDPTRGGGDEQFF.